The rows below give T cell receptor beta chains drawn from one sample of a study of cytomegalovirus exposure and HLA in healthy donors. Only in-frame clones appear in the TCRdb table, and some are missing; sequencing was by immunoSEQ multiplex PCR. The data hold 95,000 to 150,000 clones, with 60% to 85% observed a single time. Sequencing was carried out using PBMCs. Receptors were obtained from a woman aged 40 to 50 in good health and CMV-seropositive. The CDR3 runs from the conserved cysteine through the conserved F or W. D genes are given only for firm matches. A row's size may be missing; if present it is once, few, many or a size class.

j_call clone_size d_call v_call cdr3_nt cdr3_aa
TRBJ2-7 NA TRBD2 TRBV7-9 TGTGCCAGCAGCCCTGGGACTAGCGGGGGGGCATACGAGCAGTACTTC CASSPGTSGGAYEQYF
TRBJ1-4 NA TRBD1 TRBV5-6 TGTGCCAGCAGCTTGTATAGGGGGCGCGCAACAACTAATGAAAAACTGTTTTTT CASSLYRGRATTNEKLFF
TRBJ2-7 NA TRBD2 TRBV5-1 TGCGCCAGCAGCTTGGCGTTAGCGGGAGTTGGGTCGCGCGAGCAGTACTTC CASSLALAGVGSREQYF
TRBJ2-5 NA TRBD1 TRBV5-4 TGTGCCAGCAGCGTGGAGGCACAGGGGAGAGGGACCCAGTACTTC CASSVEAQGRGTQYF
TRBJ2-7 once TRBD1 TRBV2 TGTGCCAGCACCAAAGAACGGCGGACAGGGGGCTGGTACGAGCAGTACTTC CASTKERRTGGWYEQYF
TRBJ2-1 once NA TRBV29-1 TGCAGCGTTGAAGATCGCGGCCATGAGCAGTTCTTC CSVEDRGHEQFF
TRBJ1-1 NA NA TRBV12-5 TGTGCTAGTGGTTTGGTACTTGGGGCCCTGAACACTGAAGCTTTCTTT CASGLVLGALNTEAFF
TRBJ2-1 NA TRBD1 TRBV6-5 TGTGCCAGCAGTTACGCACCAGGACAGGGCGGTGAGCAGTTCTTC CASSYAPGQGGEQFF
TRBJ2-1 NA NA TRBV4-1 TGCGCCAGCAGCCAAGATGGGGCAAGGGGCTCCTACAATGAGCAGTTCTTC CASSQDGARGSYNEQFF
TRBJ1-5 few TRBD1 TRBV5-6 TGTGCCAGCAGCCAGGGGGTAGGCAATCAGCCCCAGCATTTT CASSQGVGNQPQHF
TRBJ2-7 NA TRBD2 TRBV6-6 TGTGCCAGTACAGCTAGCGGGAACTACGAGCAGTACTTC CASTASGNYEQYF